The clone carrying this T cell receptor (beta chain) was counted ten times or more. Its cognate antigen is unknown. This CDR3 region has 14 residues. CDR1 SGHTA and CDR2 FQGNSA come from the germline V gene. V lost 3 bases, J lost 3 bases, and 8 bases lay in between. The data belong to a study of T cell repertoires in cytomegalovirus infection. Study at large: It can be stated that public TCR beta signatures indicated CMV infection as well as a matching HLA type.

The study, taken as a whole, reports: Carriage of CMV together with the relevant HLA was identifiable through cumulative public TCR beta family frequency. Ex vivo responses were dominated by HLA-C-restricted CMV-specific TCR beta clonotypes.

TCRdb used MiXCR to reprocess the reads, holding one entry per CDR3 protein. The table has fewer than 85,000 distinct CDR3 sequences, 4% seen once. The sample consisted of PBMCs. This TCR was recovered from a human donor in good health (CMV status not recorded). Some clones in this sample may be carry-over from other donors' samples. The V and J genes are TRBV7-2 and TRBJ2-2; TRBD2 might be the D (5 bases). The CDR3 DNA is TGTGCCAGCAGCTTCGGGCGGGACACCGGGGAGCTGTTTTTT. This gives the protein CASSFGRDTGELFF.